This T cell receptor beta chain was captured by sequencing in a study of identical twins. This clonotype has at least ten counts. Template switching, a step in the protocol, added a universal primer site, and cDNA carried unique molecular identifiers. TCRdb processed the 5' RACE reads anew with MiXCR; each CDR3 protein has one entry. The sample records fewer than 350,000 distinct CDR3 sequences, more than 6.5% being singletons. CDR1 and CDR2 from the germline V gene are LGHDT and YNNKEL (reference sequence). The CDR3 runs to 16 residues. The trim removed 5 bases at V and 7 bases at J, leaving 10 bases unmatched. The sample also formed part of further work on yellow fever vaccine responses in identical twins.

Sequencing used memory (CD45RO+) T cells sorted from blood. This receptor was obtained from a young woman in good health. J is TRBJ2-1 and V is TRBV3-1, with TRBD2 matching over 11 bases. The CDR3 DNA reads as TGTGCCAGCAGCTTGAGCTTAGCGGGAGGGTATAATGAGCAGTTCTTC. Translation gives CASSLSLAGGYNEQFF.